These 12 T cell receptor beta chains were all obtained from the same sample, sequenced in a study of Ad26.COV2.S vaccination and SARS-CoV-2 variants. Treatment meaning: around 19 received Ad26.COV2.S at low or high dose, single or two shots; about 5 received placebo; per-sample allocation not given. All samples were drawn on day 63, counting from the first vaccine or placebo injection. Sequencing used immunoSEQ multiplex PCR; TCRdb keeps in-frame clones, though not all of them. The sample has about 350,000 clones, roughly 89% seen once; the top ten hold roughly 5%. Source: peripheral blood, taken in a trial of Ad26.COV2.S vaccine versus placebo. The source of these receptors is a person between 18 and 65 years old who received the Ad26.COV2.S COVID-19 vaccine or a placebo.

The CDR3 spells CAWRWGTLGEKLFF. The DNA for the CDR3 is TGTGCCTGGAGGTGGGGGACCTTGGGTGAAAAACTGTTTTTT. V is TRBV30 and J is TRBJ1-4, with TRBD1 as a possible D gene (5 bases). CDR1 is GTSNPN, CDR2 SVGIG, per germline (reference sequence). V lost 3 bases and J lost 7, with 15 bases in between. There are 14 residues in the CDR3. The whole variable domain, filled in from reference TRBV30 and TRBJ1-4, reads SQTIHQWPATLVQPVGSPLSLECTVEGTSNPNLYWYRQAAGRGLQLLFYSVGIGQISSEVPQNLSASRPQDRQFILSSKKLLLSDSGFYLCAWRWGTLGEKLFFGSGTQLSVL.

V gene TRBV7-9 combines with J gene TRBJ2-1; no clear D. This CDR3 is 13 amino acids long. V lost 4 bases and J 7 bases, leaving 11 bases between the germline ends. The germline V gene encodes CDR1 SEHNR and CDR2 FQNEAQ (reference sequence). CDR3 nucleotide sequence: TGTGCCAGCAGCTCCCTCGAAAAAAATGAGCAGTTCTTC. The encoded protein is CASSSLEKNEQFF. The variable domain in full, with the rest retrieved from reference TRBV7-9 and TRBJ2-1, is DTGVSQNPRHKITKRGQNVTFRCDPISEHNRLYWYRQTLGQGPEFLTYFQNEAQLEKSRLLSDRFSAERPKGSFSTLEIQRTEQGDSAMYLCASSSLEKNEQFFGPGTRLTVL.

The genes are TRBV28 and TRBJ1-2; D is uncertain. Trimming took off 2 bases at V and 7 bases at J, with 11 bases between the two ends. The length of the CDR3 is 13 residues. Germline CDR1 and CDR2: MDHEN and SYDVKM. This CDR3 reads CASSLGASAGYTF. For the CDR3, the DNA is TGTGCCAGCAGTTTAGGTGCCTCAGCTGGCTACACCTTC.

V is TRBV18 and J is TRBJ2-5, with D possibly being TRBD1 (5 bases). The V gene lost 5 bases and the J gene lost 4 bases, with 17 bases spanning the gap. Germline CDR1 and CDR2: KGHSH and LQKENI. The length of the CDR3 is 15 residues. CDR3 loop: CASSSTQGPGETQYF. DNA for the CDR3: TGTGCCAGCTCATCCACCCAGGGTCCGGGAGAGACCCAGTACTTC.

This clone was picked up one time. The chain uses TRBV5-1 and TRBJ1-2; 7 bases align to TRBD1. The junction had 14 bases not matched to a gene; V was cut back by 6 bases and J by 3 bases. In germline, CDR1 is SGHRS, CDR2 YFSETQ. There are 16 residues in the CDR3. The CDR3 region has the DNA TGCGCCAGCAACTTAGGCACCTGGACAGGAGACTATGGCTACACCTTC. Its translation: CASNLGTWTGDYGYTF.

The chain carries TRBV6-5 and TRBJ2-7; D remains ambiguous. Germline lookup yields CDR1 MNHEY and CDR2 SVGAGI. This CDR3 is 14 amino acids long. V lost 8 bases and J lost 2, with 16 bases in between. CDR3 in amino acids: CASVEERSTYEQYF. CDR3 DNA: TGTGCCAGCGTAGAGGAACGGAGCACCTACGAGCAGTACTTC.

This clone turned up a few times. The J gene is TRBJ1-5, the V gene TRBV7-6; D perhaps matches TRBD1 (5 bases). V lost 1 base and J lost 5, with 9 bases in between. From germline, CDR1 is SGHVS and CDR2 FNYEAQ. This CDR3 has 14 residues. CDR3 loop: CASSLGAGHQPQHF. The CDR3 nucleotides are TGTGCCAGCAGCTTAGGGGCAGGGCATCAGCCCCAGCATTTT.

This clone was picked up a small number of times. The genes are TRBV7-9 and TRBJ2-2, with D tentatively TRBD1 (5 bases). Germline CDR1 and CDR2: SEHNR and FQNEAQ (reference sequence). The CDR3 loop spans 15 amino acids. V was clipped by 3 bases and J by 5 bases, with 13 bases between them. The CDR3 spells CASSFERGITGELFF. In DNA form, the CDR3 reads TGTGCCAGCAGCTTCGAAAGGGGAATTACCGGGGAGCTGTTTTTT. Full variable domain (remainder filled in from reference TRBV7-9 and TRBJ2-2): DTGVSQNPRHKITKRGQNVTFRCDPISEHNRLYWYRQTLGQGPEFLTYFQNEAQLEKSRLLSDRFSAERPKGSFSTLEIQRTEQGDSAMYLCASSFERGITGELFFGEGSRLTVL.

This sequence joins TRBV18 and TRBJ2-3; D gene unclear. Germline V CDR1 and CDR2: KGHSH, LQKENI. CDR3 length: 12 amino acids. V lost 3 bases and J 3 bases, leaving 4 bases between the germline ends. CDR3 coding DNA: TGTGCCAGCTCACCCGTAACAGATACGCAGTATTTT. Its protein is CASSPVTDTQYF. Full variable domain (remainder filled in from reference TRBV18 and TRBJ2-3): NAGVMQNPRHLVRRRGQEARLRCSPMKGHSHVYWYRQLPEEGLKFMVYLQKENIIDESGMPKERFSAEFPKEGPSILRIQQVVRGDSAAYFCASSPVTDTQYFGPGTRLTVL.

The chain uses TRBV4-1 and TRBJ2-7, with D maybe TRBD1 (6 bases). This CDR3 is 15 amino acids long. Between the trimmed V and J ends, which lost 1 base and 2 bases, there was a span of 12 bases. Germline V gene data show CDR1 as MGHRA and CDR2 as YSYEKL. The chain's CDR3 is CASSQGAQGPYEQYF. As DNA, the CDR3 is TGCGCCAGCAGCCAAGGGGCCCAGGGGCCCTACGAGCAGTACTTC.

This clone was recorded once. Other DNA sequences in this specimen translate into the identical CDR3. The chain carries TRBV12-3 or TRBV12-4 and TRBJ2-7; TRBD2 might be the D (5 bases). V lost 5 bases and J 4 bases, leaving 9 bases between the germline ends. The CDR3 contains 12 residues. In DNA, the CDR3 is TGTGCCAGCAGTGGAGGTAGTTACGAGCAGTACTTC. This codes for CASSGGSYEQYF.

The chain combines TRBV13 with TRBJ2-3; 8 positions match TRBD2. V lost 5 bases and J lost 1; bases outside the gene matches: 11. Germline loops: CDR1 PRHDT, CDR2 FYEKMQ (reference sequence). The CDR3 has 17 amino acids. The DNA for the CDR3 is TGTGCCAGCAGCCCTCGGGGAGCGGGAGAACGCACAGATACGCAGTATTTT. Translation gives CASSPRGAGERTDTQYF. Drawing the rest from reference TRBV13 and TRBJ2-3, the complete variable domain is AAGVIQSPRHLIKEKRETATLKCYPIPRHDTVYWYQQGPGQDPQFLISFYEKMQSDKGSIPDRFSAQQFSDYHSELNMSSLELGDSALYFCASSPRGAGERTDTQYFGPGTRLTVL.